The 21 T cell receptor beta chains in this list originate from one sample, sequenced in a study of blood T cells in healthy people across ages. For the second PCR, which ran for about 6 to 11 cycles, a sample-barcoded 5' primer and a J-beta primer mix were used. TCRdb re-analysed the 5' RACE reads in MiXCR, keeping a single row per CDR3 protein. The repertoire includes some 1.5 million distinct CDR3 sequences, approximately 42% of them detected once, and about 3.8% sits in the top ten. Sequencing was performed on blood. The receptor set was obtained from a woman under 30 in good health.

Here the CDR3 reads CASSPWASSYNEQFF. CDR3 DNA: TGTGCCAGCAGCCCTTGGGCTAGCTCCTACAATGAGCAGTTCTTC. This chain uses TRBV9 with TRBJ2-1; D is unclear. Trimming left V 4 bases short and J 0 bases short, with 11 bases between. Germline-derived CDR1 and CDR2 are SGDLS and YYNGEE. The CDR3 totals 15 residues. The full variable domain, completed using reference TRBV9 and TRBJ2-1, is DSGVTQTPKHLITATGQRVTLRCSPRSGDLSVYWYQQSLDQGLQFLIQYYNGEERAKGNILERFSAQQFPDLHSELNLSSLELGDSALYFCASSPWASSYNEQFFGPGTRLTVL.

The chain recombines TRBV4-2 with TRBJ2-5; 7 bases fit TRBD1. The CDR3 spans 15 residues. V lost 3 bases and J lost 2; bases outside the gene matches: 6. Germline V CDR1 and CDR2: LGHNA, YNFKEQ. In DNA, the CDR3 is TGTGCCAGCAGCCAGTGGCCGGGACAGCAAGAGACCCAGTACTTC. This sequence encodes CASSQWPGQQETQYF.

This clonotype has at least ten counts. The V call is TRBV4-3, the J call TRBJ2-5; D is uncertain. The ends were cut back, 4 bases at V and 2 bases at J, with 5 bases in the middle. In germline, CDR1 is LGHNA, CDR2 YSLEER. The CDR3 is 12 amino acids. The CDR3 protein is CASSRKQETQYF. CDR3 bases: TGCGCCAGCAGCCGTAAACAAGAGACCCAGTACTTC.

The rearrangement uses TRBV6-2 or TRBV6-3 and TRBJ1-1; D not certain. The V end was cut by 0 bases, the J end by 1 base, with 15 bases between. The V gene's germline CDR1 is MNHEY and CDR2 SVGEGT. CDR3 length: 17 residues. The CDR3 loop is CASSYSSEMLRNTEAFF. Written as DNA, the CDR3 is TGTGCCAGCAGTTACTCCTCCGAAATGCTTAGGAACACTGAAGCTTTCTTT.

This clonotype was seen once. The V call is TRBV4-2, the J call TRBJ2-2, with 9 bases that match TRBD2. The V and J ends lost 3 bases and 0 bases, in that order; junction bases with no gene match: 2. Germline CDR1 is LGHNA and CDR2 is YNFKEQ. The CDR3 totals 16 residues. The CDR3 loop reads CASSHLAGSNTGELFF. The CDR3 DNA is TGTGCCAGCAGCCATCTAGCGGGATCGAACACCGGGGAGCTGTTTTTT.

The chain employs TRBV20-1 and TRBJ1-6; D is unresolved. The germline V gene encodes CDR1 DFQATT and CDR2 SNEGSKA (reference sequence). The V and J ends lost 5 bases and 7 bases respectively, with 12 bases between them. The length of the CDR3 is 13 residues. For the CDR3, the DNA is TGCAGTGCTCCGGAACGGGGAAATTCACCCCTCCACTTT. It codes for CSAPERGNSPLHF.

There are a few counts of this clonotype. The chain uses TRBV20-1 and TRBJ2-5; D unclear. Germline CDR1 is DFQATT and CDR2 is SNEGSKA (reference sequence). The CDR3 has 14 amino acids. Deletions cut 1 base from V and 4 bases from J, with 13 bases between. The CDR3 sequence is CSARAPPAGETQYF. The CDR3, as DNA: TGCAGTGCTAGAGCTCCCCCAGCAGGAGAGACCCAGTACTTC.

This clonotype was detected only a few times. V and J are TRBV7-2 and TRBJ2-7; D remains ambiguous. The germline gives CDR1 SGHTA, CDR2 FQGNSA. The ends were cut back, 1 base at V and 1 base at J, with 8 bases in the middle. The CDR3 extends over 14 amino acids. CDR3 nucleotides: TGTGCCAGCAGCTTAGTTACGTATTCCTACGAGCAGTACTTC. Translation gives CASSLVTYSYEQYF.

The rearrangement links TRBV7-9 to TRBJ2-5, with 8 bases lining up with TRBD1. The CDR3 runs 16 residues. Germline V CDR1 and CDR2: SEHNR, FQNEAQ (reference sequence). V lost 0 bases to trimming and J lost 3 bases; unmatched junction nucleotides: 6. CDR3 DNA sequence: TGTGCCAGCAGCTTAGCGGGGACAGGAGGGAAAGAGACCCAGTACTTC. Protein product: CASSLAGTGGKETQYF. The variable domain in full, with the rest retrieved from reference TRBV7-9 and TRBJ2-5, is DTGVSQNPRHKITKRGQNVTFRCDPISEHNRLYWYRQTLGQGPEFLTYFQNEAQLEKSRLLSDRFSAERPKGSFSTLEIQRTEQGDSAMYLCASSLAGTGGKETQYFGPGTRLLVL.

The V call is TRBV5-5, the J call TRBJ2-4, with 9 nucleotides matching TRBD1. This CDR3 comprises 12 residues. Germline loops: CDR1 SGHKS, CDR2 YYEKEE (reference sequence). With V trimmed by 2 bases and J by 14 bases, 5 bases remained unmatched. The CDR3 protein is CASSFRDRDKYF. CDR3 coding DNA: TGTGCCAGCAGCTTCCGGGACAGGGACAAGTACTTC.

This clonotype was seen more than once but under ten times. The chain uses TRBV28 and TRBJ1-2; D ambiguous. Germline values: CDR1 MDHEN, CDR2 SYDVKM. The V and J ends lost 8 bases and 4 bases respectively, with 17 bases between them. The CDR3 length is 14 residues. CDR3 nucleotide sequence: TGTGCCAGCTTCCCAAACGGGCCGTTCTATGGCTACACCTTC. It is translated as CASFPNGPFYGYTF.

The rearrangement uses TRBV20-1 and TRBJ1-4; D is possibly TRBD1 (6 bases). There are 14 residues in the CDR3. V lost 6 bases and J 3 bases, leaving 14 bases between the germline ends. Germline V lookup: CDR1 DFQATT, CDR2 SNEGSKA (reference sequence). The CDR3 nucleotides are TGCAGTGCCAGCCGGGGGCTAGCTAATGAAAAACTGTTTTTT. This translates into CSASRGLANEKLFF.

J is TRBJ1-1 and V is TRBV5-1; D may be TRBD1 (5 bases). CDR1 is SGHRS and CDR2 is YFSETQ in the germline V gene. The CDR3 totals 14 residues. Between the trimmed V and J ends, which lost 8 bases and 11 bases, there was a span of 25 bases. The CDR3 spells CASSPFIGATFAFF. CDR3 in DNA: TGCGCCAGTAGCCCGTTCATCGGGGCCACCTTTGCTTTCTTT. Filled out from reference TRBV5-1 and TRBJ1-1, the complete variable domain reads KAGVTQTPRYLIKTRGQQVTLSCSPISGHRSVSWYQQTPGQGLQFLFEYFSETQRNKGNFPGRFSGRQFSNSRSEMNVSTLELGDSALYLCASSPFIGATFAFFGQGTRLTVV.

The CDR3 sequence: CASSSHRAIMNTEAFF. The CDR3 coding sequence is TGTGCCAGCAGCTCACACAGGGCTATTATGAACACTGAAGCTTTCTTT. This chain connects TRBV7-2 to TRBJ1-1; perhaps TRBD1 as D (6 bases). The CDR3 runs to 16 residues. The V end lost 4 bases, the J end lost 0 bases, and 15 bases lay between the germline ends. CDR1 and CDR2 from the germline V gene are SGHTA and FQGNSA.

The chain recombines TRBV7-9 with TRBJ2-7; the D gene is possibly TRBD1 (6 bases). Germline CDR1 SEHNR, CDR2 FQNEAQ (reference sequence). The CDR3 is 14 residues long. V was trimmed by 4 bases and J by 2 bases, leaving 12 bases between them. The DNA for the CDR3 is TGTGCCAGCAGCTCGACGGACAGCACCTACGAGCAGTACTTC. Protein: CASSSTDSTYEQYF.

The chain uses TRBV12-5 and TRBJ2-3, with D unclear. Looked up from germline, CDR1 is LGHNT and CDR2 is FRNRAP. The CDR3 is 14 residues long. Trimming left V 2 bases short and J 1 base short, with 7 bases between. The CDR3 DNA reads TGTGCTAGTGGTTTGAGGTACGGCACAGATACGCAGTATTTT. Protein: CASGLRYGTDTQYF.

The rearrangement links TRBV28 to TRBJ1-5; D perhaps matches TRBD1 (6 bases). CDR1 is MDHEN and CDR2 is SYDVKM in the germline V gene. V was shortened by 7 bases and J by 0 bases, with 10 bases between the two germline ends. The CDR3 has 14 amino acids. The CDR3 DNA reads TGTGCCAGCATCCCGGACAGTAGCAATCAGCCCCAGCATTTT. Translation gives CASIPDSSNQPQHF.

In this sample, this clonotype turned up a few times. V usage is TRBV29-1 and J usage is TRBJ2-7; D tentatively fits TRBD1 or TRBD2 (5 bases each). Trimming took off 3 bases at V and 6 bases at J, with 12 bases between the two ends. CDR1 and CDR2 from the germline V gene are SQVTM and ANQGSEA. The CDR3 covers 12 residues. The CDR3 sequence: CSVDNGGTEQYF. The CDR3 DNA sequence: TGCAGCGTTGACAATGGGGGTACCGAGCAGTACTTC.

The chain links TRBV28 to TRBJ1-2; 9 bases are a match to TRBD1. The CDR3 sequence is 16 residues long. The J segment lost 7 bases and the V segment lost 7 bases, leaving 16 bases of the junction unmatched. Germline lookup yields CDR1 MDHEN and CDR2 SYDVKM. The CDR3 loop reads CASNAHNDRGGAGYTF. Written as DNA, the CDR3 is TGTGCCAGCAACGCCCATAATGACAGGGGGGGTGCTGGCTACACCTTC.

The chain is built from TRBV20-1 and TRBJ2-7; D is unresolved. The germline CDR1 and CDR2 sequences are DFQATT and SNEGSKA (reference sequence). V was shortened by 6 bases and J by 10 bases, with 19 bases between the two germline ends. This CDR3 is 12 amino acids long. CDR3 DNA: TGCAGTGCCGATCTCGGGCAACGTAACCAGTACTTC. It encodes CSADLGQRNQYF.

This chain joins TRBV6-5 and TRBJ1-4; TRBD1 matches 9 bases. CDR1 and CDR2 from the germline V gene are MNHEY and SVGAGI. V trimming: 8 bases; J trimming: 10 bases; junction bases outside the gene matches: 14. The CDR3 consists of 15 residues. CDR3 nucleotides: TGTGCCAGCGGAGGGGAGAGGACAGGGGTTGGAAAACTGTTTTTT. This translates into CASGGERTGVGKLFF.